Following are 13 T cell receptor beta chains from one sample sequenced in a study of T-cell memory formation after mild COVID-19 (dated by TCRdb to the early 2020s). Receptor libraries were prepared by 5' RACE. The instrument given in TCRdb is Illumina NovaSeq 6000. TCRdb redid the processing of the public reads, applying fastp at Q25 and MiXCR, and retained in-frame beta chains. Rows with one shared CDR3 protein collapse into an entry with the most common genes and DNA. The sample table records about 350,000 distinct CDR3 sequences; approximately 13% of these occur just once. The ten largest account for about a fifth of the sample. Sequenced: PBMCs or a T cell subset sorted from them (not recorded which). The receptors here all came from a man younger than 30 who had mild COVID-19 (a few samples of this study predate the infection). The sample titles of this study are shuffled in the database, so cell type and time point are left out; the donor was told from shared clones.

This clonotype was counted a few times. The chain uses TRBV5-7 and TRBJ2-7, with D unclear. TRBV5-7 is reported as an ORF; its role is uncertain. This CDR3 region has 12 residues. V gave up 5 bases and J gave up 4 bases, with 10 bases separating them. As DNA, the CDR3 is TGTGCCAGCAGTTCGGAGCATTACGAGCAGTACGTC. As protein: CASSSEHYEQYV.

V is TRBV11-3 and J is TRBJ2-1; D is uncertain. The length of the CDR3 is 13 residues. Looked up from germline, CDR1 is SGHNT and CDR2 is YENEEA. V gave up 1 base and J gave up 9 bases, with 10 bases separating them. The CDR3 region has the DNA TGTGCCAGCAGCTTAGGGGGTCGGGTTGAGCAGTTCTTC. Amino acid sequence: CASSLGGRVEQFF.

This clonotype was found a few times. This rearrangement joins TRBV15 to TRBJ1-2; D is undetermined. This CDR3 has 14 amino acids. Per the germline V gene, CDR1 is LNHNV and CDR2 is YYDKDF (reference sequence). The V end was cut by 0 bases, the J end by 4 bases, with 9 bases between. The CDR3 is CATSRDRNTYGYTF. The CDR3 nucleotides are TGTGCCACCAGCAGAGATCGAAACACCTATGGCTACACCTTC.

The chain uses TRBV24-1 and TRBJ2-1, with 13 bases aligning to TRBD2. The CDR3 is 16 amino acids. J lost 4 bases, V lost 3 bases, and 2 bases had no gene match. CDR1 KGHDR and CDR2 SFDVKD come from the germline V gene. The CDR3 reads CATSDRGLAGYNEQFF. The CDR3, as DNA: TGTGCCACCAGTGATAGGGGACTAGCGGGATACAATGAGCAGTTCTTC.

J is TRBJ2-3 and V is TRBV18; perhaps TRBD2 as D (5 bases). Trimming took 3 bases from V and 3 from J, leaving 10 bases between them. Per the germline V gene, CDR1 is KGHSH and CDR2 is LQKENI. This CDR3 is built from 14 residues. CDR3 loop: CASSPETGTDTQYF. The CDR3 DNA reads as TGTGCCAGCTCACCGGAAACGGGGACAGATACGCAGTATTTT.

Here the CDR3 reads CASSQEGRLGRYEQYF. Written as DNA, the CDR3 is TGTGCCAGCAGCCAAGAGGGGAGACTAGGGAGATACGAGCAGTACTTC. This chain links TRBV4-2 with TRBJ2-7; D may be TRBD2 (6 bases). The CDR3 covers 16 residues. Looked up from germline, CDR1 is LGHNA and CDR2 is YNFKEQ. V dropped 0 bases and J dropped 4 bases, with 16 bases sitting between them.

The J gene is TRBJ2-7, the V gene TRBV12-3 or TRBV12-4; D might be TRBD1 (6 bases). The CDR3 sequence is 18 residues long. V lost 2 bases and J lost 6, with 26 bases in between. CDR3 amino acids: CASSLFGPGRGISGEQYF. CDR3 DNA: TGTGCCAGCAGTTTATTTGGTCCGGGCAGGGGAATATCTGGCGAGCAGTACTTC.

This clonotype was seen ten or more times. The CDR3 region has the DNA TGCAGTGCACCGCCGGGGGGTACCCTTCAAGAGACCCAGTACTTC. Protein sequence: CSAPPGGTLQETQYF. The rearrangement links TRBV20-1 to TRBJ2-5; TRBD2 matches 7 bases. Germline values: CDR1 DFQATT, CDR2 SNEGSKA (reference sequence). The V segment lost 6 bases and the J segment 2 bases; nucleotides outside the gene matches: 12. The CDR3 totals 15 residues.

The chain employs TRBV24-1 and TRBJ2-4; 7 nucleotides align to TRBD1. There are 14 residues in the CDR3. CDR1 and CDR2 from the germline V gene are KGHDR and SFDVKD. J lost 9 bases, V lost 3 bases, and 7 bases had no gene match. CDR3 residues: CATSDARDSTIQYF. In DNA, the CDR3 is TGTGCCACCAGTGATGCCCGGGACAGTACCATTCAGTACTTC.

The chain uses TRBV2 and TRBJ1-5, with D hard to call. CDR3 length: 13 amino acids. The V gene's germline CDR1 is SNHLY and CDR2 FYNNEI. Trimming stripped 3 bases from V and 6 bases from J, with 9 bases between. The CDR3 protein is CASSDSSGQPQHF. DNA for the CDR3: TGTGCCAGCAGTGATTCTAGCGGTCAGCCCCAGCATTTT.

This clonotype was seen more than once but under ten times. The chain links TRBV20-1 to TRBJ2-7; 7 bases align to TRBD2. Germline CDR1 reads DFQATT; CDR2 reads SNEGSKA (reference sequence). This CDR3 comprises 13 residues. V was pared by 5 bases and J by 2 bases, with 6 bases of the junction left unmatched. This CDR3 reads CSALMGGAYEQYF. CDR3 DNA sequence: TGCAGTGCTCTGATGGGGGGGGCCTACGAGCAGTACTTC.

The CDR3 is CASSNQGAHTDTQYF. The CDR3 bases are TGTGCCAGCAGCAATCAGGGGGCCCACACAGATACGCAGTATTTT. The chain links TRBV12-3 or TRBV12-4 to TRBJ2-3; 8 bases fit TRBD1. Trimming at V came to 6 bases and at J to 2 bases, leaving 7 bases not matched to a gene. This CDR3 is built from 15 residues.

The chain uses TRBV7-2 and TRBJ1-4; 7 nucleotides align to TRBD1. The germline V gene has CDR1 SGHTA and CDR2 FQGNSA. The CDR3 consists of 15 residues. Unmatched junction bases numbered 8, after V lost 3 bases and J lost 7 bases. The CDR3 region is CASSLGQTGGEKLFF. CDR3 nucleotide sequence: TGTGCCAGCAGCTTGGGACAGACGGGCGGTGAAAAACTGTTTTTT.